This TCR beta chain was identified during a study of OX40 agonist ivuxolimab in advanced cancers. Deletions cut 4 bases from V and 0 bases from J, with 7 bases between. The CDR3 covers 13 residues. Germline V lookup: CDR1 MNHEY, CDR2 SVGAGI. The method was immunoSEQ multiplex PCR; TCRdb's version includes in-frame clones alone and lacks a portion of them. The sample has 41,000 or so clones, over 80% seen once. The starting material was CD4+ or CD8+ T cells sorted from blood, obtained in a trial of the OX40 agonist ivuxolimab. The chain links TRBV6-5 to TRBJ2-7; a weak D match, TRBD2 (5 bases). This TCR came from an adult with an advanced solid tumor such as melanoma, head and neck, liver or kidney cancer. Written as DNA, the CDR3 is TGTGCCAGCAGTTGGAGGAGCTCCTACGAGCAGTACTTC. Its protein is CASSWRSSYEQYF.